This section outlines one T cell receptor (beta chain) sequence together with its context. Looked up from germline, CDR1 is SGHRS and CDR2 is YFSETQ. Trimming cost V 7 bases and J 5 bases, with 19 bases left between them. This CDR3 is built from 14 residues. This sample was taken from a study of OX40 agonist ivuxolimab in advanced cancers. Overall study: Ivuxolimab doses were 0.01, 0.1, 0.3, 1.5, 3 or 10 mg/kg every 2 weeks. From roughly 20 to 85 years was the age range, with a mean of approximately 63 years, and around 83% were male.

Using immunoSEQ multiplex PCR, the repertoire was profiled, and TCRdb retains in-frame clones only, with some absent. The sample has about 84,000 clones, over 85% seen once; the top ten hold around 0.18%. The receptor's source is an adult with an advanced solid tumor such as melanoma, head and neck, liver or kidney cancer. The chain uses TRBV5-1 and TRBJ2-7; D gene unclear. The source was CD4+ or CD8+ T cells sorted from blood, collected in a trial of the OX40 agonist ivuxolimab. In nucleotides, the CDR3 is TGCGCCAGCCGAGTTGCAGACATAAGCCACGAGCAGTACTTC. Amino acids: CASRVADISHEQYF. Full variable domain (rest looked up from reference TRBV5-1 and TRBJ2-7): KAGVTQTPRYLIKTRGQQVTLSCSPISGHRSVSWYQQTPGQGLQFLFEYFSETQRNKGNFPGRFSGRQFSNSRSEMNVSTLELGDSALYLCASRVADISHEQYFGPGTRLTVT.